A selection of T cell receptor beta chains follows, all from one sample in a study of blood T cell repertoires in COVID-19. The data were produced by immunoSEQ multiplex PCR, yet TCRdb's version contains in-frame clones alone and is incomplete. The sample lists over 100,000 clones; around 84% were seen once. Sequences were obtained from peripheral blood. Receptors originate from a man in his forties with acute or convalescent COVID-19. CDR3s include the opening cysteine and the closing phenylalanine or tryptophan. D genes are given only for firm matches. The size of a clone is reported for some rows only, either as once, few or many, or as a class for expanded clones.

d_gene	j_gene	abundance	v_gene	CDR3nt	CDR3aa
.	TRBJ2-1	.	TRBV27	TGTGCCAGCAGTTTACAGCAGCCAGGGGAAGGGCTGTTCTTC	CASSLQQPGEGLFF
.	TRBJ2-7	once	TRBV14	TGTGCCAGCAGCCAAGTTACCGGGAGCCCCTTATACGAGCAGTACTTC	CASSQVTGSPLYEQYF
.	TRBJ2-7	.	TRBV7-8	TGTGCCAGCAGCTTTTCCAGCGGGTCCTTCTACGAGCAGTACTTC	CASSFSSGSFYEQYF
.	TRBJ2-1	.	TRBV9	TGTGCCAGCAGCAACCTACAGGGTTCATCGATTCGGGAGCAGTTCTTC	CASSNLQGSSIREQFF
.	TRBJ2-1	.	TRBV7-8	TGTGCCAGCAGCATCTCAGCTAGGAGGCAGTTCTTC	CASSISARRQFF
.	TRBJ2-2	.	TRBV2	TGTGCCAGCAGTGTGTTCCCAACCGGGGAGCTGTTTTTT	CASSVFPTGELFF
TRBD2	TRBJ2-2	once	TRBV19	TGTGCCAGTAGTCCCCGTCGGACTAGCGGGGCCACCGGGGAGCTGTTTTTT	CASSPRRTSGATGELFF
TRBD2	TRBJ2-7	.	TRBV10-1	TGCGCCAGCAGTGGGGGACTAGCGGGCCCGATCTACGAGCAGTACTTC	CASSGGLAGPIYEQYF
.	TRBJ1-1	.	TRBV19	TGTGCCAGTAGTCCCATAGGAGGGGGGACTATAGAAGCTTTCTTT	CASSPIGGGTIEAFF
TRBD1	TRBJ2-2	.	TRBV4-3	TGCGCCAGCAGCCAGACAGGGTTAGGCACCGGGGAGCTGTTTTTT	CASSQTGLGTGELFF
.	TRBJ1-5	.	TRBV19	TGTGCCAGCCACAGGGATCCCAGCAATCAGCCCCAGCATTTT	CASHRDPSNQPQHF
.	TRBJ1-4	.	TRBV18	TGTGCCAGCTCACCATCCGACGGAGTAGCAACTAATGAAAAACTGTTTTTT	CASSPSDGVATNEKLFF
.	TRBJ1-2	.	TRBV28	TGTGCCAGCAGATCCACAGGATATTATGGCTACACCTTC	CASRSTGYYGYTF
.	TRBJ2-7	.	TRBV2	TGTGCCAGCAGTGAGCGGGGCTACGAGCAGTACTTC	CASSERGYEQYF
.	TRBJ1-1	few	TRBV6-5	TGTGCCAGCAGTTACCGCGGGAGCTGGAACACTGAAGCTTTCTTT	CASSYRGSWNTEAFF
TRBD2	TRBJ2-7	once	TRBV6-5	TGTGCCATTACCCAAGCGGGAGGGCGGTACGAGCAGTACTTC	CAITQAGGRYEQYF
.	TRBJ2-3	.	TRBV6-1	TGTGCCAGCAGTGAAGGGAGTAGCACAGATACGCAGTATTTT	CASSEGSSTDTQYF
TRBD2	TRBJ2-7	.	TRBV7-2	TGTGCCAGCAGCTTCCGCGGGAGACCCTACGAGCAGTACTTC	CASSFRGRPYEQYF
TRBD1	TRBJ2-1	.	TRBV13	TGTGCCAGCAGCTATAAGGACAGGGGAAATGAGCAGTTCTTC	CASSYKDRGNEQFF
.	TRBJ2-7	.	TRBV19	TGTGCCAGTAGTATTTTCTTCCGGAGCCCCTACGAGCAGTACTTC	CASSIFFRSPYEQYF
TRBD1	TRBJ2-7	.	TRBV2	TGTGCCAGCAACCTAGGCGGGACAGGGGTACACGAGCAGTACTTC	CASNLGGTGVHEQYF
.	TRBJ2-7	.	TRBV6-6	TGTGCCAGCAGCCCCCAGAACGAGCAGTACTTC	CASSPQNEQYF
TRBD1	TRBJ1-1	.	TRBV29-1	TGCAGCGCCAAACAGGGGGTTTACACTGAAGCTTTCTTT	CSAKQGVYTEAFF
.	TRBJ2-7	.	TRBV21-1	TGTGCCAGCAGCGACTTGCCCGGACAGGGGGCCTCCTACGAGCAGTACTTC	CASSDLPGQGASYEQYF
.	TRBJ2-5	.	TRBV27	TGTGCCAGCAGTAACTCCCTCACAGGAGAGATCCAGTACTTC	CASSNSLTGEIQYF
.	TRBJ1-3	.	TRBV7-9	TGTGCCAGCAGCTTAGCCTCAGCGGGGACGTCTGGAAACACCATATATTTT	CASSLASAGTSGNTIYF
TRBD2	TRBJ2-7	once	TRBV7-9	TGTGCCAGCAGCACCCGGACTAGCTCCTACGAGCAGTACTTC	CASSTRTSSYEQYF
.	TRBJ1-2	.	TRBV19	TGTGCCAGTAGTTCGCCCGGCAGGGTGGACTATGGCTACACCTTC	CASSSPGRVDYGYTF
TRBD2	TRBJ2-7	few	TRBV3-1/TRBV3-2	TGTGCCAGCAGCCAACGCGGGGGATACGAGCAGTACTTC	CASSQRGGYEQYF
TRBD1	TRBJ1-4	once	TRBV7-2	TGTGCCAGCAGCTCCGGGGACAGAAGGGGTAGCGGAAAACTGTTTTTT	CASSSGDRRGSGKLFF
.	TRBJ1-2	.	TRBV27	TGTGCCAGCAGTTGGGGCGGACAAACTAACTATGGCTACACCTTC	CASSWGGQTNYGYTF
.	TRBJ2-1	.	TRBV7-9	TGTGCCAGCAGCCCCGAGCGGAAAAGCTCCTACAATGAGCAGTTCTTC	CASSPERKSSYNEQFF
TRBD1	TRBJ2-7	.	TRBV5-8	TGTGCCACCACGAGGAGGACAGGGGTAAGGTACGAGCAGTACTTC	CATTRRTGVRYEQYF
.	TRBJ1-5	.	TRBV21-1	TGTGCCAGCAGATCCGCCGGGGGTAGCAATCAGCCCCAGCATTTT	CASRSAGGSNQPQHF
TRBD2	TRBJ2-2	.	TRBV4-1	TGCGCCAGCAGCCAAGAGGATAGCGGGGGGGCCGGGGAGCTGTTTTTT	CASSQEDSGGAGELFF
.	TRBJ2-4	.	TRBV28	TGTGCCAGCAGTTTACCCAGCGTTTCAGTAGCCAAAAACATTCAGTACTTC	CASSLPSVSVAKNIQYF
TRBD1	TRBJ2-7	.	TRBV5-1	TGCGCCAGCAGCTTGGGAGACAGGGCCTACGAGCAGTACTTC	CASSLGDRAYEQYF
.	TRBJ1-4	.	TRBV7-2	TGTGCCAGCAGCTCACAGAAACCCCGGGAAAAACTGTTTTTT	CASSSQKPREKLFF
.	TRBJ1-5	few	TRBV16	TGTGCCAGCACCAATGACCGGGACAATCAGCCCCAGCATTTT	CASTNDRDNQPQHF
.	TRBJ1-1	.	TRBV28	TGTGCCAGCAGTTTATTCGAGGGTTTTCTGAACACTGAAGCTTTCTTT	CASSLFEGFLNTEAFF
TRBD1	TRBJ1-5	.	TRBV5-6	TGTGCCAGCAGCGCGACAGGGCCCCATCAGCCCCAGCATTTT	CASSATGPHQPQHF
TRBD1	TRBJ1-3	.	TRBV6-5	TGTGCCAGCATCTCCGGGACAGCCTCTGGAAACACCATATATTTT	CASISGTASGNTIYF
TRBD1	TRBJ1-2	.	TRBV29-1	TGCAGCGCTCAGGACAGGGGTAGCTATGGCTACACCTTC	CSAQDRGSYGYTF
TRBD1	TRBJ1-6	.	TRBV27	TGTGCCAGCAGTAGAACCGGGACAGGGGGCGGAATTTATAATTCACCCCTCCACTTT	CASSRTGTGGGIYNSPLHF
.	TRBJ2-5	.	TRBV7-3	TGTGCCAGCAGCTTAGGTGGTATGAGGGAGACCCAGTACTTC	CASSLGGMRETQYF
.	TRBJ1-1	.	TRBV7-2	TGTGCCAGCAGCACGGACAGGAACACTGAAGCTTTCTTT	CASSTDRNTEAFF
TRBD2	TRBJ2-7	.	TRBV2	TGTGCCAGCAGCCCGCCCCTCTGGGCGGGGGGAGCCTACGAGCAGTACTTC	CASSPPLWAGGAYEQYF
.	TRBJ2-7	.	TRBV5-1	TGCGCCAGCAGCCCCACGGACAGCCAAAATCCCTACGAGCAGTACTTC	CASSPTDSQNPYEQYF
.	TRBJ2-7	.	TRBV5-1	TGCGCCAGCACCACCGGACGACTCGGGGACGAGCAGTACTTC	CASTTGRLGDEQYF
TRBD1	TRBJ1-2	few	TRBV19	TGTGCCAGTAGTCTTACAGGGGAATCAAGCGGCTACACCTTC	CASSLTGESSGYTF
.	TRBJ2-7	.	TRBV6-5	TGTGCCAGCACCCGGGATTACGAGCAGTACTTC	CASTRDYEQYF
TRBD1	TRBJ2-2	.	TRBV7-9	TGTGCCAGCAGCCCCGGGACAGGGGCGACCGGGGAGCTGTTTTTT	CASSPGTGATGELFF
.	TRBJ1-6	.	TRBV6-5	TGTGCCAGCAGTCGTGAGGGTAATTCACCCCTCCACTTT	CASSREGNSPLHF